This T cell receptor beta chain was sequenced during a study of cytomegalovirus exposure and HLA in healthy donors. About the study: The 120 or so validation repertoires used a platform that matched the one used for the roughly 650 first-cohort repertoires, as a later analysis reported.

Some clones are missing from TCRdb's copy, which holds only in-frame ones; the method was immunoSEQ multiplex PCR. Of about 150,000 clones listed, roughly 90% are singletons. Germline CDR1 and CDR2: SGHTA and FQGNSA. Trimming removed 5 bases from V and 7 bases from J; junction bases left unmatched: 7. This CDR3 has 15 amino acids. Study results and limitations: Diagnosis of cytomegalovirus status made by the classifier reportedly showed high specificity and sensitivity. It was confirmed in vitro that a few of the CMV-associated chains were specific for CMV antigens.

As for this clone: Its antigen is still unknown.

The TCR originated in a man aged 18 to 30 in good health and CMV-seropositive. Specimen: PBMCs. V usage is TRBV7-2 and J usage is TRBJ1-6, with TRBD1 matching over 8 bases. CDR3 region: CASSILGQGNSPLHF. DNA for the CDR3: TGTGCCAGCAGCATTCTAGGACAGGGAAATTCACCCCTCCACTTT.